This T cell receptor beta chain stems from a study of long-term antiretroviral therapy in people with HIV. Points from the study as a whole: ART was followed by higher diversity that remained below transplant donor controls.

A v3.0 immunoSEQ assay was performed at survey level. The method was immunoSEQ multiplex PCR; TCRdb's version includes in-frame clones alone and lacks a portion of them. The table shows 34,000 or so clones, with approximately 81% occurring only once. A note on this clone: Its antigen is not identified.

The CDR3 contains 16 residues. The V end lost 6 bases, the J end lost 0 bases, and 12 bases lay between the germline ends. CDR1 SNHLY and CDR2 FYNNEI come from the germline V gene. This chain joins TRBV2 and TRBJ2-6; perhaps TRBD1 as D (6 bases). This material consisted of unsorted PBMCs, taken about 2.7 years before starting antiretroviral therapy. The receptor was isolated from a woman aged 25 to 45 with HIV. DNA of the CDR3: TGTGCCAGCAGCCAGGACAGAACCTCTGGGGCCAACGTCCTGACTTTC. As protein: CASSQDRTSGANVLTF.